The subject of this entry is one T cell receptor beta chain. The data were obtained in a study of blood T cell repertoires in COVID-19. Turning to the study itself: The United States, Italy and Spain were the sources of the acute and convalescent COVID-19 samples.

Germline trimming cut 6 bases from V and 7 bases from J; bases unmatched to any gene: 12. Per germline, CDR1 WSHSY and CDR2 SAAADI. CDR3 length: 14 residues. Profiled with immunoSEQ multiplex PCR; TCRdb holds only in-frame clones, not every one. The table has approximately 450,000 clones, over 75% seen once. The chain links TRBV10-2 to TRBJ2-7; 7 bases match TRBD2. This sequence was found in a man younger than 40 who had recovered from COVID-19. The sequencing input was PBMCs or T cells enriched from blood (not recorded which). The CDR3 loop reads CASSKTEGAGEQYF. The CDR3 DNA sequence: TGCGCCAGCAGCAAGACGGAAGGAGCGGGGGAGCAGTACTTC.